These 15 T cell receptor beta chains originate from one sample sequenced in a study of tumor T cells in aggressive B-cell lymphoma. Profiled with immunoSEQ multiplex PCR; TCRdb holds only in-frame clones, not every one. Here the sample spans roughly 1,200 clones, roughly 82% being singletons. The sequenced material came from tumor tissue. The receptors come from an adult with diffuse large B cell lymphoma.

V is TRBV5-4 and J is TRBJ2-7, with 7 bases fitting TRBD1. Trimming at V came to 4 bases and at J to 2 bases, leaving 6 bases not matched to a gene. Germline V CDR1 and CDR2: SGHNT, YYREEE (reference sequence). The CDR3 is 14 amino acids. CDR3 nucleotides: TGTGCCAGCAGCGCATACGGGACAGCCTACGAGCAGTACTTC. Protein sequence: CASSAYGTAYEQYF.

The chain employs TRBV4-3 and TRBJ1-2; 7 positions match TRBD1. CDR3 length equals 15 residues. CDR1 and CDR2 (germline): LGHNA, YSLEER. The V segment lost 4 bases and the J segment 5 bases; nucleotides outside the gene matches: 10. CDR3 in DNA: TGCGCCAGCAGCCCAGCCACAGGGGACAGTTATGGCTACACCTTC. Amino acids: CASSPATGDSYGYTF.

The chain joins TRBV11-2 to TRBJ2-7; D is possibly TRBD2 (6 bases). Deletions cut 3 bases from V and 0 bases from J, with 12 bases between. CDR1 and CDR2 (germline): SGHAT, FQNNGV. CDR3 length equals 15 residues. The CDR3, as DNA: TGTGCCAGCAGCTTGGAGGGGAGACTCTCCTACGAGCAGTACTTC. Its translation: CASSLEGRLSYEQYF.

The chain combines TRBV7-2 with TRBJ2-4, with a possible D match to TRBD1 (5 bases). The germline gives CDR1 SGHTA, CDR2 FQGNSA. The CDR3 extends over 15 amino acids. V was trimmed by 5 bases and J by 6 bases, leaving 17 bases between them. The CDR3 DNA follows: TGTGCCAGCAGCCCCAGCCCAGGGTCTAGAAACATTCAGTACTTC. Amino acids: CASSPSPGSRNIQYF.

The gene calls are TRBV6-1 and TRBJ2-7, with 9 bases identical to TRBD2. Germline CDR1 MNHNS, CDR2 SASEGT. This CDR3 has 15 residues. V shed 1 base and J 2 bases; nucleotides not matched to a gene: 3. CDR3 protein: CASSEDLAGAYEQYF. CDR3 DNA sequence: TGTGCCAGCAGTGAAGATTTAGCGGGGGCCTACGAGCAGTACTTC.

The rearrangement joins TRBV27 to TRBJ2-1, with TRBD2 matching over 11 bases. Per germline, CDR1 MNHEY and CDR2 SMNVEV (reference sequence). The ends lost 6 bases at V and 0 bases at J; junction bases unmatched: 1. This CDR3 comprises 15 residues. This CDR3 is CASRLAGASYNEQFF. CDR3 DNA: TGTGCCAGCAGACTAGCGGGGGCCTCCTACAATGAGCAGTTCTTC.

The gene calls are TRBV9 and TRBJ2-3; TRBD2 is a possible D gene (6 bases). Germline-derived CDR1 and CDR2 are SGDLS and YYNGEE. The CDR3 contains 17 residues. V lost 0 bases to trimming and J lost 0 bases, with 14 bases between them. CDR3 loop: CASSVATGLPSTDTQYF. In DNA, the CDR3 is TGTGCCAGCAGCGTAGCTACTGGACTACCGAGCACAGATACGCAGTATTTT. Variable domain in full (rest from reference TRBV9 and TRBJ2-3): DSGVTQTPKHLITATGQRVTLRCSPRSGDLSVYWYQQSLDQGLQFLIQYYNGEERAKGNILERFSAQQFPDLHSELNLSSLELGDSALYFCASSVATGLPSTDTQYFGPGTRLTVL.

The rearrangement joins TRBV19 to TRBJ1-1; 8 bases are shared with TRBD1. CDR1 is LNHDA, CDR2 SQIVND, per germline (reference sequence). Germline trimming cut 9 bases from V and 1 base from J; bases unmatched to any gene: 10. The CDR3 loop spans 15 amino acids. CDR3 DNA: TGTGCCAGCGATCCGACAGGGGTGCGGAACACTGAAGCTTTCTTT. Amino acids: CASDPTGVRNTEAFF. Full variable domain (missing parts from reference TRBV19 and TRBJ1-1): DGGITQSPKYLFRKEGQNVTLSCEQNLNHDAMYWYRQDPGQGLRLIYYSQIVNDFQKGDIAEGYSVSREKKESFPLTVTSAQKNPTAFYLCASDPTGVRNTEAFFGQGTRLTVV.

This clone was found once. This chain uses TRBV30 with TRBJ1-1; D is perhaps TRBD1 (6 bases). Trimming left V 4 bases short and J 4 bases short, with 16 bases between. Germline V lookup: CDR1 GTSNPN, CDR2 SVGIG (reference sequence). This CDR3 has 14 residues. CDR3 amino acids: CAWTMGGATTEAFF. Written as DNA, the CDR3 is TGTGCCTGGACCATGGGGGGGGCGACCACTGAAGCTTTCTTT. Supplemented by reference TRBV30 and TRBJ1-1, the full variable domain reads SQTIHQWPATLVQPVGSPLSLECTVEGTSNPNLYWYRQAAGRGLQLLFYSVGIGQISSEVPQNLSASRPQDRQFILSSKKLLLSDSGFYLCAWTMGGATTEAFFGQGTRLTVV.

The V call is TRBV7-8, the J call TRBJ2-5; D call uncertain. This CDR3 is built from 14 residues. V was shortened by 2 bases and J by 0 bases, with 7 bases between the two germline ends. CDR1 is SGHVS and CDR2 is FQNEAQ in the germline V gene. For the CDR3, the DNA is TGTGCCAGCAGCTTAAAAGCGAACCAAGAGACCCAGTACTTC. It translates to CASSLKANQETQYF.

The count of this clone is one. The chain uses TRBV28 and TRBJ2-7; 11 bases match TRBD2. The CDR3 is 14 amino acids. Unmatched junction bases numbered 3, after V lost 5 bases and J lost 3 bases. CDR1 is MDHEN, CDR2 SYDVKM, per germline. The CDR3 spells CASSLTSGNYEQYF. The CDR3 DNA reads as TGTGCCAGCAGTCTGACTAGCGGGAACTACGAGCAGTACTTC.

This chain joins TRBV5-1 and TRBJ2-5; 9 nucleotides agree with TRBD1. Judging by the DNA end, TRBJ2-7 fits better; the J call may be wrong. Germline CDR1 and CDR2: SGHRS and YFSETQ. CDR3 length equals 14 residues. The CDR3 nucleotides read TGCGCCAGCAGCCCCAGACAGGGGGGCTACGAGCAGTACTTC. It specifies CASSPRQGGYEQYF.

Written as DNA, the CDR3 is TGTGCCAGCAGCGTAGGTCTGCGGGGGAACACCGGGGAGCTGTTTTTT. Amino acids: CASSVGLRGNTGELFF. The chain joins TRBV9 to TRBJ2-2; possible D gene TRBD2, 6 bases. V was clipped by 0 bases and J by 1 base, with 10 bases between them. This CDR3 region has 16 residues. Germline V gene lookup returns CDR1 SGDLS and CDR2 YYNGEE.

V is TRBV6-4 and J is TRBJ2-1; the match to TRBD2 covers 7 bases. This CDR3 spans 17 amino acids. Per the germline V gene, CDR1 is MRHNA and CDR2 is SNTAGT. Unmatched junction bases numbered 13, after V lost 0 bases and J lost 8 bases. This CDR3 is CASSDSIFKRGGHEQFF. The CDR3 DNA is TGTGCCAGCAGTGACTCGATCTTTAAGCGGGGCGGGCATGAGCAGTTCTTC.

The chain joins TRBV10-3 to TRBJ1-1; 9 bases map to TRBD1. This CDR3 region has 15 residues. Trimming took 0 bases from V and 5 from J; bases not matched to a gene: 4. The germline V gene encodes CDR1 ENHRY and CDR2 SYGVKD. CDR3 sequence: CAISESGQGGTEAFF. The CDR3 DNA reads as TGTGCCATCAGTGAGTCGGGACAGGGTGGAACTGAAGCTTTCTTT.